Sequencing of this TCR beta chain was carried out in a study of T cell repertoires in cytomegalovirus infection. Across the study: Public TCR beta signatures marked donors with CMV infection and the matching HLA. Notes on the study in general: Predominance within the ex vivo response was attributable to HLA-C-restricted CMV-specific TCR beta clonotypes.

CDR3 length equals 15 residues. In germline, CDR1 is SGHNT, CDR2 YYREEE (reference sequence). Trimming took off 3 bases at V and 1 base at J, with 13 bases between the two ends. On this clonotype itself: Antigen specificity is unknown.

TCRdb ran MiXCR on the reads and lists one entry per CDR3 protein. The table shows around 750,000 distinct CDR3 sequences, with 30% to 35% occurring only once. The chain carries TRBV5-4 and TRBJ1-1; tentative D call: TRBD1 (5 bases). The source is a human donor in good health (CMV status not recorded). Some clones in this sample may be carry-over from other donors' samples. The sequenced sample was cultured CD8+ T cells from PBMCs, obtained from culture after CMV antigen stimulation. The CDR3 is CASSSSGTSNTEAFF. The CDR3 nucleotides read TGTGCCAGCAGCTCCTCCGGGACTTCGAACACTGAAGCTTTCTTT.